Following are 22 T cell receptor beta chains from one sample sequenced in a study of T cell changes during pregnancy in multiple sclerosis (dated 2019 in TCRdb). The library was prepared using the immunoSEQ multiplex PCR assay. TCRdb re-hosts the immuneACCESS table, in-frame sequences only. Its copies lack some clones; in the studies checked, an unresolved V gene accounts for under half of them, and the cause for the rest is not known. Here the sample has just under 65,000 clones; roughly 91% occur a single time. Jointly, the top ten make up 1% to 1.5% of the sample. The material was peripheral blood, obtained after pregnancy. The receptor source for this set is a female donor in good health, enrolled as a control in a pregnancy study.

This chain connects TRBV27 to TRBJ2-1; D ambiguous. The V and J ends lost 7 bases and 2 bases respectively, with 15 bases between them. CDR1 MNHEY and CDR2 SMNVEV come from the germline V gene (reference sequence). The CDR3 is made up of 15 amino acids. This chain's CDR3 is CASTQDFTTYNEQFF. The CDR3 DNA sequence: TGTGCCAGCACCCAAGACTTTACAACCTACAATGAGCAGTTCTTC.

In this sample, this clone turned up once. V and J are TRBV5-8 and TRBJ2-1, with TRBD2 as a possible D gene (7 bases). Germline V gene data show CDR1 as SGHTS and CDR2 as YDEGEE. The V gene lost 4 bases and the J gene lost 0 bases, with 11 bases spanning the gap. The CDR3 is 15 residues long. The CDR3 region is CASSVRGASYNEQFF. As DNA, the CDR3 is TGTGCCAGCAGCGTACGGGGGGCCTCCTACAATGAGCAGTTCTTC.

The gene calls are TRBV7-2 and TRBJ1-2; 11 nucleotides align to TRBD1. The CDR3 extends over 15 amino acids. The germline CDR1 and CDR2 sequences are SGHTA and FQGNSA. Trimming cost V 4 bases and J 10 bases; bases outside gene matches: 11. CDR3 sequence (DNA): TGTGCCAGCAGCTCCCCTCCGGGGACAGGGGGAAACTACACCTTC. Amino acid sequence: CASSSPPGTGGNYTF.

This rearrangement joins TRBV27 to TRBJ2-1; the match to TRBD1 covers 10 bases. The germline CDR1 and CDR2 sequences are MNHEY and SMNVEV (reference sequence). The CDR3 consists of 14 residues. J gave up 10 bases and V 6 bases, and 9 bases lay outside the gene matches. The CDR3 loop is CASRTGTGVTEQFF. The CDR3 coding sequence is TGTGCCAGCAGAACCGGGACAGGGGTCACGGAGCAGTTCTTC.

V and J are TRBV9 and TRBJ1-1; TRBD1 matches at 7 bases. J was trimmed by 1 base and V by 4 bases; bases with no gene match: 7. Germline CDR1 is SGDLS and CDR2 is YYNGEE. This CDR3 is 15 amino acids long. The CDR3 region has the DNA TGTGCCAGCAGCCCCCACGGACAGGCGAACACTGAAGCTTTCTTT. Translated: CASSPHGQANTEAFF.

The V gene is TRBV6-1, the J gene TRBJ2-1; 9 bases agree with TRBD2. Trimming took 5 bases from V and 6 from J; bases not matched to a gene: 8. This CDR3 region has 15 residues. The V gene's germline CDR1 is MNHNS and CDR2 SASEGT. The CDR3 sequence is CASSSLAGPINEQFF. The CDR3 DNA sequence: TGTGCCAGCAGTTCCCTAGCGGGGCCGATCAATGAGCAGTTCTTC.

CDR3 nucleotides: TGTGCCACCAGCAGGGACAGCCCTGGAAACACCATATATTTT. This translates into CATSRDSPGNTIYF. The V call is TRBV15, the J call TRBJ1-3; a weak D match, TRBD1 (6 bases). V shed 3 bases and J shed 2 bases, with 8 bases lying between them. The CDR3 runs to 14 residues. Germline lookup yields CDR1 LNHNV and CDR2 YYDKDF (reference sequence).

The chain couples TRBV30 to TRBJ2-5; possible D gene TRBD1, 5 bases. This CDR3 comprises 13 residues. V was pared by 1 base and J by 5 bases, with 11 bases between. Germline V gives CDR1 GTSNPN, CDR2 SVGIG (reference sequence). For the CDR3, the DNA is TGTGCCTGGAGTGGGTCCAGGGCGGAGACCCAGTACTTC. The encoded protein is CAWSGSRAETQYF.

This sequence joins TRBV2 and TRBJ1-1; perhaps TRBD1 as D (6 bases). CDR1 is SNHLY and CDR2 is FYNNEI in the germline V gene. V was shortened by 4 bases and J by 2 bases, with 11 bases between the two germline ends. The CDR3 consists of 14 residues. The chain's CDR3 is CASSVGGPNTEAFF. The CDR3 DNA is TGTGCCAGCAGTGTCGGGGGGCCCAACACTGAAGCTTTCTTT.

The rearrangement uses TRBV30 and TRBJ1-3; 7 bases are a match to TRBD1. The CDR3 extends over 15 amino acids. Germline assignment: CDR1 GTSNPN and CDR2 SVGIG (reference sequence). V lost 0 bases and J lost 0; bases outside the gene matches: 2. The CDR3 loop reads CAWSVHRGSGNTIYF. CDR3 sequence (DNA): TGTGCCTGGAGTGTACACAGGGGCTCTGGAAACACCATATATTTT.

The V gene is TRBV9, the J gene TRBJ1-6; D is undetermined. The length of the CDR3 is 18 residues. In germline, CDR1 is SGDLS, CDR2 YYNGEE. Deletions cut 4 bases from V and 2 bases from J, with 19 bases between. CDR3 residues: CASSLNPADMTYNSPLHF. The DNA of the CDR3 is TGTGCCAGCAGCCTCAACCCCGCTGACATGACCTATAATTCACCCCTCCACTTT.

On this clone: Relative to the germline gene, one junction end is altered; a read error may explain this. The V gene is TRBV2, the J gene TRBJ1-1; 8 nucleotides align to TRBD1. The CDR3 runs 15 residues. The germline CDR1 and CDR2 sequences are SNHLY and FYNNEI. DNA of the CDR3: TGTGCCAGCAGCGAAGGACAGGGTGTGAACACTGAAGCTTTCTTT. Its protein is CASSEGQGVNTEAFF.

The rearrangement links TRBV7-9 to TRBJ2-7, with D tentatively TRBD1 (5 bases). The CDR3 length is 16 residues. Germline lookup yields CDR1 SEHNR and CDR2 FQNEAQ (reference sequence). Trimming took 7 bases from V and 4 from J, leaving 23 bases between them. CDR3 protein: CASTQTSSGKGYEQYF. CDR3 in DNA: TGTGCCAGCACCCAAACATCCTCAGGGAAGGGTTACGAGCAGTACTTC. The full variable domain, its missing parts supplied by reference TRBV7-9 and TRBJ2-7, is DTGVSQNPRHKITKRGQNVTFRCDPISEHNRLYWYRQTLGQGPEFLTYFQNEAQLEKSRLLSDRFSAERPKGSFSTLEIQRTEQGDSAMYLCASTQTSSGKGYEQYFGPGTRLTVT.

The chain's CDR3 is CASSSPRGLNTEAFF. CDR3 nucleotides: TGTGCCAGCAGCTCGCCCAGGGGCTTGAACACTGAAGCTTTCTTT. The chain is built from TRBV5-4 and TRBJ1-1; tentatively, D is TRBD1 (6 bases). Trimming took 3 bases from V and 0 from J, leaving 12 bases between them. Looked up from germline, CDR1 is SGHNT and CDR2 is YYREEE (reference sequence). This CDR3 is built from 15 residues.

The chain carries TRBV19 and TRBJ2-3; possibly TRBD2 for D (6 bases). Germline assignment: CDR1 LNHDA and CDR2 SQIVND (reference sequence). This CDR3 is 15 amino acids long. Trimming left V 5 bases short and J 2 bases short, with 14 bases between. In DNA form, the CDR3 reads TGTGCCAGTAGTCTTCGGACGGGGGACACAGATACGCAGTATTTT. Amino acid sequence: CASSLRTGDTDTQYF.

The chain recombines TRBV2 with TRBJ2-1; D perhaps matches TRBD2 (5 bases). This CDR3 comprises 16 residues. CDR1 and CDR2 (germline): SNHLY, FYNNEI. Trimming stripped 2 bases from V and 0 bases from J, with 11 bases between. The CDR3 sequence: CASSEPTGSSYNEQFF. The CDR3 coding sequence is TGTGCCAGCAGTGAACCAACGGGGAGCTCCTACAATGAGCAGTTCTTC.

V gene TRBV7-9 combines with J gene TRBJ1-2; weak D call: TRBD1 (6 bases). CDR3 length equals 13 residues. The germline V gene has CDR1 SEHNR and CDR2 FQNEAQ (reference sequence). The V end lost 5 bases, the J end lost 5 bases, and 12 bases lay between the germline ends. This CDR3 reads CASSPGQLYGYTF. CDR3 sequence (DNA): TGTGCCAGCAGCCCAGGACAGCTATATGGCTACACCTTC.

The V and J genes are TRBV30 and TRBJ1-2, with TRBD1 identical over 8 bases. The CDR3 is 15 residues long. Per germline, CDR1 GTSNPN and CDR2 SVGIG (reference sequence). J lost 7 bases, V lost 3 bases, and 13 bases had no gene match. The CDR3 nucleotides are TGTGCCTGGAGCAGTTCTGGACAGGGCTTGACTGGCTACACCTTC. As protein: CAWSSSGQGLTGYTF.

The V gene is TRBV4-1, the J gene TRBJ1-4; 7 bases line up with TRBD1. Germline trimming cut 0 bases from V and 5 bases from J; bases unmatched to any gene: 9. CDR3 length: 17 amino acids. Looked up from germline, CDR1 is MGHRA and CDR2 is YSYEKL. The CDR3 nucleotides read TGCGCCAGCAGCCAAGAGGGGACCAGGGGGTTCAATGAAAAACTGTTTTTT. The encoded protein is CASSQEGTRGFNEKLFF.

The genes are TRBV10-3 and TRBJ1-5, with TRBD1 matching over 9 bases. V lost 4 bases, J lost 4 bases, and 11 bases stayed unmatched. Germline CDR1 is ENHRY and CDR2 is SYGVKD. CDR3 length equals 17 residues. The CDR3 DNA is TGTGCCATCAGTGGAAGTATGTTGGGACAGGGTAATCAGCCCCAGCATTTT. Translated: CAISGSMLGQGNQPQHF.

The chain is built from TRBV25-1 and TRBJ1-1; TRBD1 aligns across 8 bases. Per the germline V gene, CDR1 is MGHDK and CDR2 is SYGVNS. The CDR3 spans 13 residues. Germline trimming cut 10 bases from V and 7 bases from J; bases unmatched to any gene: 11. CDR3 sequence reads: CATNDRGGVEAFF. CDR3 sequence (DNA): TGTGCCACCAACGACAGGGGAGGAGTTGAAGCTTTCTTT.

The chain has TRBV13 and TRBJ2-1; no definite D call. The V gene's germline CDR1 is PRHDT and CDR2 FYEKMQ (reference sequence). The CDR3 covers 15 residues. Between the trimmed V and J ends, which lost 2 bases and 3 bases, there was a span of 11 bases. The CDR3 loop reads CASSLHTVDYNEQFF. In DNA form, the CDR3 reads TGTGCCAGCAGCTTACATACAGTAGACTACAATGAGCAGTTCTTC.